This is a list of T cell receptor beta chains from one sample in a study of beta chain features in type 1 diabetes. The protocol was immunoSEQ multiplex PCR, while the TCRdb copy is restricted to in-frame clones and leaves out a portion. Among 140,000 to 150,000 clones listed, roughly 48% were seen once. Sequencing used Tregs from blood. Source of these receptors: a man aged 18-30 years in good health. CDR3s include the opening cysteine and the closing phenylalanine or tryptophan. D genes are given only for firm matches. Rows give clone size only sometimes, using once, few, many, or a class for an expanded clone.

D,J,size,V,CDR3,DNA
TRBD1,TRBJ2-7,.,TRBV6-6,CASRRTGSGEQYF,TGTGCCAGCAGGAGGACAGGGTCGGGTGAGCAGTACTTC
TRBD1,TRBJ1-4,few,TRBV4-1,CASSQEGGTGWEKLFF,TGCGCCAGCAGCCAAGAGGGCGGGACAGGGTGGGAAAAACTGTTTTTT
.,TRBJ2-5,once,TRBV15,CATSRDPGRETQYF,TGTGCCACCAGCAGAGATCCCGGGAGAGAGACCCAGTACTTC
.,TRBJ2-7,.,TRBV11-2,CASSSEPGSYEQYF,TGTGCCAGCAGTTCGGAGCCAGGGTCCTACGAGCAGTACTTC
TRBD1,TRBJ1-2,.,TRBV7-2,CASNQGANYGYTF,TGTGCCAGCAACCAGGGGGCAAACTATGGCTACACCTTC
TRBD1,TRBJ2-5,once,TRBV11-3,CASSPSGTGQETQYF,TGTGCCAGCAGCCCGTCCGGGACAGGGCAAGAGACCCAGTACTTC
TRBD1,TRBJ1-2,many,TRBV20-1,CSARGRGRDTF,TGCAGTGCTAGAGGGAGGGGGCGGGACACCTTC
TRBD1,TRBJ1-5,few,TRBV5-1,CASSYGGTGGNQPQHF,TGCGCCAGCAGCTACGGAGGGACAGGGGGCAATCAGCCCCAGCATTTT
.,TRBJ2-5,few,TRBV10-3,CAISESNGETQYF,TGTGCCATCAGTGAGTCTAACGGGGAGACCCAGTACTTC
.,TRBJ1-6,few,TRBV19,CASRPRAASPLHF,TGTGCCAGTAGGCCGCGGGCAGCTTCACCCCTCCACTTT
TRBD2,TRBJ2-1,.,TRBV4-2,CASSPQPRRRGVNEQFF,TGTGCCAGCAGCCCCCAGCCCCGGCGGCGGGGGGTCAATGAGCAGTTCTTC
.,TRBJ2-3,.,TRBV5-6,CASSLDYTDTQYF,TGTGCCAGCAGCTTGGATTACACAGATACGCAGTATTTT
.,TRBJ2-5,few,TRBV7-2,CASSSPGGVETQYF,TGTGCCAGCAGCTCCCCGGGGGGCGTAGAGACCCAGTACTTC
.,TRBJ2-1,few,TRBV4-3,CASSSRQWMLSEQFF,TGCGCCAGCAGCTCCCGACAGTGGATGCTTAGTGAGCAGTTCTTC
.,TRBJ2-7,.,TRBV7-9,CASSLTYEQYF,TGTGCCAGCAGCTTAACATACGAGCAGTACTTC
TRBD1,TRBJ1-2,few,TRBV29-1,CSAAQGLGGYTF,TGCAGCGCCGCACAGGGGTTGGGAGGCTACACCTTC
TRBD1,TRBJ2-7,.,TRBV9,CASSPGQGPLYGSYEQYF,TGTGCCAGCAGCCCGGGACAGGGCCCCCTTTATGGCTCCTACGAGCAGTACTTC
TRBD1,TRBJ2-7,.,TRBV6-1,CASRGQGYEQYF,TGTGCCAGCAGAGGACAGGGGTACGAGCAGTACTTC
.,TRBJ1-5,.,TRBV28,CASSFPGFGNQPQHF,TGTGCCAGCAGTTTTCCGGGGTTTGGCAATCAGCCCCAGCATTTT
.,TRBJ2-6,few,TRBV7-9,CATGFSGANVLTF,TGTGCCACCGGGTTCTCTGGGGCCAACGTCCTGACTTTC
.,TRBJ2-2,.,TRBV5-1,CASSLATTRNTGELFF,TGCGCCAGCAGCTTGGCAACAACCCGAAACACCGGGGAGCTGTTTTTT
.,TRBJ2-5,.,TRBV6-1,CASSEPSVRAQETQYF,TGTGCCAGCAGTGAACCGAGCGTCAGAGCCCAAGAGACCCAGTACTTC
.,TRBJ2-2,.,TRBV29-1,CSVADGELFF,TGCAGCGTGGCTGACGGGGAGCTGTTTTTT
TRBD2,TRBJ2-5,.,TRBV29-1,CSVRLAGQETQYF,TGCAGCGTCCGACTAGCGGGACAAGAGACCCAGTACTTC
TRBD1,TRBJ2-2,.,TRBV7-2,CASSFGRGLAGELFF,TGTGCCAGCAGCTTCGGCAGGGGGCTGGCCGGGGAGCTGTTTTTT
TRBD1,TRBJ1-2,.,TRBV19,CASSDRAPYVGYTF,TGTGCCAGCTCTGACAGGGCGCCATATGTTGGCTACACCTTC
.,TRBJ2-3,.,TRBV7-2,CASSLWAGKDTQYF,TGTGCCAGCAGCTTATGGGCAGGGAAAGATACGCAGTATTTT
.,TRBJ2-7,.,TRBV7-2,CASSRSASSYEQYF,TGTGCCAGCAGCCGGAGCGCCTCCTCCTACGAGCAGTACTTC
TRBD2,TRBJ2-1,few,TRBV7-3,CASSLRGLAHNEQFF,TGTGCCAGCAGCTTAAGGGGACTAGCCCACAATGAGCAGTTCTTC
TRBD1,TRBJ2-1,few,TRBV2,CASSEGAGTGGEEQFF,TGTGCCAGCAGTGAAGGGGCCGGGACAGGGGGTGAGGAGCAGTTCTTC
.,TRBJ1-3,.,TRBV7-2,CASSSGGTGNTIYF,TGTGCCAGCAGCTCAGGTGGTACTGGAAACACCATATATTTT
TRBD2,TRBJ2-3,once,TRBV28,CASTPGLAGVADTQYF,TGTGCCAGCACCCCTGGACTAGCGGGAGTGGCAGATACGCAGTATTTT
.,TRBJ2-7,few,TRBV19,CASSSAGSGAREQYF,TGTGCCAGTAGTAGCGCGGGCTCGGGCGCTAGGGAGCAGTACTTC
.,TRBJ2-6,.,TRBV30,CAWSNRLSGANVLTF,TGTGCCTGGAGTAACAGGCTTTCTGGGGCCAACGTCCTGACTTTC
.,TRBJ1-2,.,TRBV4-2,CASSTGYGYTF,TGTGCCAGCTCGACAGGCTATGGCTACACCTTC
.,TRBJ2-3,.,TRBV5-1,CASSLLKTSTDTQYF,TGCGCCAGCAGCTTGCTAAAGACTAGCACAGATACGCAGTATTTT
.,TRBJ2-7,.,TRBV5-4,CASSPDSDSYEQYF,TGTGCCAGCAGCCCTGACAGCGACTCCTACGAGCAGTACTTC